A selection of T cell receptor beta chains follows, all from one sample in a study of blood T cell repertoires in COVID-19. Assay: immunoSEQ multiplex PCR; the TCRdb copy retains only in-frame clones and omits some. The table includes roughly 68,000 clones, 85% to 90% detected once. The sequenced sample was PBMCs or T cells enriched from blood (not recorded which). The receptor source for this set is a woman between 40 and 55 years old who had recovered from COVID-19. Each CDR3 is given with its conserved first and last residue. The D gene is left open where the match is weak. Clone size, where shown, is once, few, many, or a class for clones that have expanded.

D,V,J,size,CDR3,DNA
NA,TRBV25-1,TRBJ1-4,few,CASSEYQGWEEKLFF,TGTGCCAGCAGTGAATATCAGGGTTGGGAAGAAAAACTGTTTTTT
TRBD1,TRBV27,TRBJ1-2,NA,CASSRQGLRGYTF,TGTGCCAGCAGTAGACAGGGATTGAGGGGCTACACCTTC
NA,TRBV10-3,TRBJ1-2,NA,CAISPGDYGYTF,TGTGCCATCAGTCCCGGGGACTATGGCTACACCTTC
NA,TRBV5-6,TRBJ2-1,NA,CASSPGPGERNEQFF,TGTGCCAGCAGCCCTGGGCCGGGAGAAAGGAATGAGCAGTTCTTC
TRBD1,TRBV5-1,TRBJ1-1,NA,CASSFGQGALNTEAFF,TGCGCCAGCAGCTTCGGACAGGGGGCATTGAACACTGAAGCTTTCTTT
TRBD1,TRBV7-7,TRBJ2-5,NA,CASSASGTGAPQETQYF,TGTGCCAGCAGCGCCTCCGGGACAGGGGCCCCTCAAGAGACCCAGTACTTC
TRBD2,TRBV5-1,TRBJ2-1,NA,CASSVAGLANNEQFF,TGCGCCAGCAGCGTGGCGGGACTAGCAAACAATGAGCAGTTCTTC
NA,TRBV3-1/TRBV3-2,TRBJ1-2,NA,CASSRMGRDGYTF,TGTGCCAGCAGCCGGATGGGCAGGGATGGCTACACCTTC
NA,TRBV3-1/TRBV3-2,TRBJ2-3,NA,CASSQFEGETDTQYF,TGTGCCAGCAGCCAATTCGAAGGGGAAACAGATACGCAGTATTTT
TRBD1,TRBV7-9,TRBJ1-2,NA,CASSLSPTGGRYTF,TGTGCCAGCAGCTTATCCCCGACAGGGGGAAGGTACACCTTC
NA,TRBV3-1/TRBV3-2,TRBJ2-7,NA,CASSLAGSSYEQYF,TGTGCCAGCAGCCTTGCGGGGAGCTCCTACGAGCAGTACTTC
TRBD2,TRBV6-5,TRBJ2-7,NA,CASSYRPSGGNEQYF,TGTGCCAGCAGTTACCGGCCTAGCGGGGGGAACGAGCAGTACTTC
NA,TRBV7-2,TRBJ1-1,NA,CASSFFGQRGGMAEAFF,TGTGCCAGCAGCTTTTTTGGGCAAAGGGGGGGGATGGCTGAAGCTTTCTTT
TRBD1,TRBV27,TRBJ1-4,NA,CASSLRTGTGEKLFF,TGTGCCAGCAGTTTACGGACAGGGACGGGGGAAAAACTGTTTTTT
TRBD1,TRBV7-9,TRBJ2-3,NA,CASSVGQGDTDTQYF,TGTGCCAGCAGCGTGGGACAGGGGGACACAGATACGCAGTATTTT
TRBD2,TRBV4-1,TRBJ2-1,NA,CASSQVAGGNNEQFF,TGCGCCAGCAGCCAAGTTGCGGGGGGAAACAATGAGCAGTTCTTC